The 7 T cell receptor beta chains given below trace back to one sample, sequenced in a study of vaccination and CD4 T cells after COVID-19. Their antigens remain unidentified. At the Johns Hopkins FTIC core, DNA taken from cultured CD4+ T cells was sequenced by way of the Oncomine TCR Beta short-read assay. TCRdb reprocessed the PCR reads via MiXCR and lists one record per CDR3 protein. The sample has about 18,000 distinct CDR3 sequences, roughly 78% seen once. The treatment denotes: approximately 11-day PBMC culture with coronavirus spike peptide pools or control peptides (ViraFEST assay). Sample: CD4+ T cells from blood, cultured in vitro, taken after SARS-CoV-2 vaccination. These receptors all come from a human donor who received a COVID-19 vaccine.

The genes are TRBV4-2 and TRBJ2-2; D possibly corresponds to TRBD2 (5 bases). Trimming shortened V by 5 bases and J by 1 base, and 11 bases separated the two germline ends. The CDR3 loop spans 15 amino acids. Germline V gene data show CDR1 as LGHNA and CDR2 as YNFKEQ. CDR3 sequence: CASSTGNRNTGELFF. The DNA for the CDR3 is TGTGCCAGCAGCACGGGAAACAGGAACACCGGGGAGCTGTTTTTT.

The genes are TRBV20-1 and TRBJ1-5; no reliable D call. The CDR3 is made up of 13 amino acids. Germline V gene data show CDR1 as DFQATT and CDR2 as SNEGSKA (reference sequence). V was shortened by 3 bases and J by 7 bases, with 13 bases between the two germline ends. CDR3 sequence reads: CSASFGSGQPQHF. For the CDR3, the DNA is TGCAGTGCTAGTTTCGGGTCCGGGCAGCCCCAGCATTTT.

The gene calls are TRBV19 and TRBJ2-2; TRBD1 agrees at 10 bases. V shed 6 bases, J shed 0 bases, and the junction held 4 bases outside the gene matches. The CDR3 extends over 16 amino acids. In germline, CDR1 is LNHDA, CDR2 SQIVND (reference sequence). The CDR3 sequence: CASRTGTGANTGELFF. CDR3 sequence (DNA): TGTGCCAGTAGAACCGGGACAGGGGCGAACACCGGGGAGCTGTTTTTT.

The rearrangement uses TRBV7-2 and TRBJ1-3; perhaps TRBD1 as D (5 bases). With 4 bases removed from V and 5 bases from J, the gap between germline ends came to 12 bases. Germline V gene lookup returns CDR1 SGHTA and CDR2 FQGNSA. This CDR3 spans 14 amino acids. CDR3 nucleotides: TGTGCCAGCAGCTCCTCCGGGGGTCGAAACACCATATATTTT. Residues: CASSSSGGRNTIYF.

The V and J genes are TRBV7-8 and TRBJ2-5; 8 nucleotides agree with TRBD2. CDR1 and CDR2 from the germline V gene are SGHVS and FQNEAQ. CDR3 length: 15 amino acids. Trimming took 2 bases from V and 4 from J; bases not matched to a gene: 6. CDR3 bases: TGTGCCAGCAGCTTACCCGGGACTAGAAGAGAGACCCAGTACTTC. Translating it yields CASSLPGTRRETQYF.

J is TRBJ1-2 and V is TRBV21-1; the table's TRBD1 call for D was not verified on the DNA. TRBV21-1 is described as a pseudogene. The CDR3 length is 14 residues. CDR3 bases: TGTGCCAGCAGCACGTTCAGGGATTGGTATGGCTACACCTTC. Translation: CASSTFRDWYGYTF.

The chain has TRBV7-6 and TRBJ1-1; no reliable D call. V lost 2 bases, J lost 0 bases, and 4 bases lay in between. The CDR3 contains 13 residues. CDR1 and CDR2 from the germline V gene are SGHVS and FNYEAQ. CDR3 in amino acids: CASSLRMNTEAFF. The CDR3 nucleotides read TGTGCCAGCAGCTTAAGGATGAACACTGAAGCTTTCTTT.